This is a list of T cell receptor beta chains from one sample in a study of glioma-infiltrating T cells. Via MiXCR, TCRdb re-called the multiplex PCR reads, giving one row per CDR3 protein. The sample lists approximately 130,000 distinct CDR3 sequences, 24% occurring once. Sequenced material: glioma tissue, nonneoplastic brain tissue, or PBMCs (not recorded which). The receptors originated from a human donor with low-grade glioma or glioblastoma, undergoing nonglioma brain surgery, or in good health (not recorded which). Both conserved end residues are part of each CDR3. A D gene is named only where the DNA matches it firmly. Size is omitted from some rows. Given values are once, few, many or a class for expanded clones.

d_gene: -; abundance: many; v_gene: TRBV20-1; j_gene: TRBJ1-1; CDR3nt: TGCAGTGCTAGGCGGCAGGGTAACACTGAAGCTTTCTTT; CDR3aa: CSARRQGNTEAFF
d_gene: TRBD2; abundance: -; v_gene: TRBV12-3/TRBV12-4; j_gene: TRBJ2-5; CDR3nt: TGTGCCAGCAGTCCTAGTGGGGGGGTGGAGACCCAGTACTTC; CDR3aa: CASSPSGGVETQYF
d_gene: -; abundance: few; v_gene: TRBV24-1; j_gene: TRBJ1-1; CDR3nt: TGTGCCACCAGTGATCCACAGGGAGGGAGGGAGGAAGCTTTCTTT; CDR3aa: CATSDPQGGREEAFF
d_gene: TRBD1; abundance: -; v_gene: TRBV19; j_gene: TRBJ2-4; CDR3nt: TGTGCCAGTAGTACGGACAGGTCCGGGAACATTCAGTACTTC; CDR3aa: CASSTDRSGNIQYF
d_gene: -; abundance: -; v_gene: TRBV10-3; j_gene: TRBJ2-1; CDR3nt: TGTGCCATCAGTGAGTCTGAAAGCTCCTACAATGAGCAGTTCTTC; CDR3aa: CAISESESSYNEQFF
d_gene: -; abundance: many; v_gene: TRBV3-1; j_gene: TRBJ2-3; CDR3nt: TGTGCCAGCAGCCAACGCACAGATACGCAGTATTTT; CDR3aa: CASSQRTDTQYF
d_gene: TRBD2; abundance: -; v_gene: TRBV20-1; j_gene: TRBJ2-1; CDR3nt: TGCAGTGCTAAACGATGGGTAGCGGGGGGGAACAATGAGCAGTTCTTC; CDR3aa: CSAKRWVAGGNNEQFF
d_gene: -; abundance: many; v_gene: TRBV7-7; j_gene: TRBJ1-1; CDR3nt: TGTGCCAGCAGCTTGACAGAGAACACTGAAGCTTTCTTT; CDR3aa: CASSLTENTEAFF
d_gene: -; abundance: few; v_gene: TRBV12-3/TRBV12-4; j_gene: TRBJ2-3; CDR3nt: TGTGCCAGCAGTTTAGCGTTTGCGTCAGATACGCAGTATTTT; CDR3aa: CASSLAFASDTQYF
d_gene: TRBD1; abundance: many; v_gene: TRBV7-9; j_gene: TRBJ2-3; CDR3nt: TGTGCCAGCAGCTTGGACAGGGGGCTGGATACGCAGTATTTT; CDR3aa: CASSLDRGLDTQYF
d_gene: -; abundance: few; v_gene: TRBV2; j_gene: TRBJ1-5; CDR3nt: TGTGCCAGCAAAGTGAACGGGGACCGATATCAGCCCCAGCATTTT; CDR3aa: CASKVNGDRYQPQHF
d_gene: TRBD2; abundance: once; v_gene: TRBV6-6; j_gene: TRBJ2-1; CDR3nt: TGTGCCAGCAGCCTAACTAGCGGGGGTATGTGTGAGCAGTTCTTC; CDR3aa: CASSLTSGGMCEQFF